The clone carrying this T cell receptor (beta chain) was observed many times. The data derive from a study of T cells of healthy individuals. TCRdb processed the 5' RACE reads anew with MiXCR; each CDR3 protein has one entry. The sample has 53,000 or so distinct CDR3 sequences, roughly 14% seen once. Germline loops: CDR1 SGHAT, CDR2 FQNNGV. This CDR3 contains 15 residues. V lost 5 bases and J lost 1, with 12 bases in between. This chain links TRBV11-2 with TRBJ2-1; D is perhaps TRBD1 (6 bases). The receptor was isolated from a human donor in good health. The CDR3 DNA reads TGTGCCAGCAGCGTGGGGACACTATCCTACAATGAGCAGTTCTTC. Amino acid sequence: CASSVGTLSYNEQFF. Complete variable domain (other parts from reference TRBV11-2 and TRBJ2-1): EAGVAQSPRYKIIEKRQSVAFWCNPISGHATLYWYQQILGQGPKLLIQFQNNGVVDDSQLPKDRFSAERLKGVDSTLKIQPAKLEDSAVYLCASSVGTLSYNEQFFGPGTRLTVL.